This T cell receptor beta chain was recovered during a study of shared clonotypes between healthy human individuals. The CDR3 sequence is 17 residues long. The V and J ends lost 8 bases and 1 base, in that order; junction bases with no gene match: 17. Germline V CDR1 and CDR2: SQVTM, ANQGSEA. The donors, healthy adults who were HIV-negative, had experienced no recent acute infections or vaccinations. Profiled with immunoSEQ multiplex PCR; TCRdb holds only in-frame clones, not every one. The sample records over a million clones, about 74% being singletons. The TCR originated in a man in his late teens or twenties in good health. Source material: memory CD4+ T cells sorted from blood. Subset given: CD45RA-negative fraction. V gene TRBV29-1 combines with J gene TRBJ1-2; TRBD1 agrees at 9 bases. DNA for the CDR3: TGCAGCACCGCACAGGGGGCGGGGGACCGCCTTAACTATGGCTACACCTTC. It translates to CSTAQGAGDRLNYGYTF.